Presented here are 24 T cell receptor beta chains from one specimen sequenced in a study of tumor and adjacent non-tumor tissue in lung cancer. The template was RNA from unsorted bulk tissue. Distant lung tissue was collected more than 3 cm away from the tumor edge. The library came from three nested PCR rounds adapted from ARM-PCR protocols. TCRdb re-called the multiplex PCR reads with MiXCR, one entry per CDR3 protein. Here the sample spans more than 35,000 distinct CDR3 sequences, roughly two thirds being singletons. The sequenced material came from distant non-tumor lung tissue. The source of these receptors is a woman aged 40 to 55 with non-small cell lung cancer.

V usage is TRBV20-1 and J usage is TRBJ2-7; D not certain. The ends were cut back, 4 bases at V and 1 base at J, with 20 bases in the middle. The CDR3 is made up of 16 amino acids. The germline CDR1 and CDR2 sequences are DFQATT and SNEGSKA (reference sequence). The CDR3 DNA sequence: TGCAGTGCTACGGGCTTAGTTTTCGACGGGTCCTACGAGCAGTACTTC. Its protein is CSATGLVFDGSYEQYF.

On this clonotype itself: As the CDR3 is not closed by the conserved phenylalanine or tryptophan, this likely results from a read error. The V and J genes are TRBV20-1 and TRBJ2-7; 7 bases are a match to TRBD1. CDR3 length: 15 residues. Germline CDR1 DFQATT, CDR2 SNEGSKA (reference sequence). CDR3: CSARDRRTGTYEQYL. The CDR3 DNA reads TGTAGTGCTAGAGATCGAAGGACAGGAACCTACGAGCAGTACCTC.

The chain couples TRBV7-9 to TRBJ2-7; D unclear. Trimming removed 4 bases from V and 4 bases from J, with 14 bases in between. Germline CDR1 SEHNR, CDR2 FQNEAQ (reference sequence). There are 14 residues in the CDR3. CDR3 DNA: TGTGCCAGCAGCTCCTTATCAGGCTGGTACGAGCAGTACTTC. It codes for CASSSLSGWYEQYF.

This clonotype was seen a few times. This may stem from a read error, because a much larger clone lies one nucleotide away. V gene TRBV29-1 combines with J gene TRBJ2-7; 7 nucleotides agree with TRBD2. This CDR3 contains 13 residues. Germline V gene data show CDR1 as SQVTM and CDR2 as ANQGSEA. DNA for the CDR3: TGCAGCGTTGAGAATAGCGGGTCCTACGATCAGTGCTTC. Translation gives CSVENSGSYDQCF.

The gene calls are TRBV29-1 and TRBJ2-1; 8 bases agree with TRBD2. Losses at the gene ends were 7 bases for V and 11 bases for J; bases not matched to a gene: 16. CDR1 SQVTM and CDR2 ANQGSEA come from the germline V gene. This CDR3 spans 14 amino acids. The CDR3 DNA reads TGCAGCGCGGGGGTGAGCGGGAGCCATGGTAAGCAGTTCTTC. The encoded protein is CSAGVSGSHGKQFF.

There are many counts of this clonotype. The chain combines TRBV5-4 with TRBJ2-2; TRBD1 or TRBD2 may be the D gene (5 bases each). The germline CDR1 and CDR2 sequences are SGHNT and YYREEE (reference sequence). Between the trimmed V and J ends, which lost 7 bases and 1 base, there was a span of 8 bases. This CDR3 has 13 amino acids. The CDR3 nucleotides read TGTGCCAGCGGAGGACAGAACACCGGGGAGCTGTTTTTT. Amino acid sequence: CASGGQNTGELFF.

Concerning this clonotype itself: With a much larger clone just one base away, this may be a read error. The chain has TRBV28 and TRBJ1-3; possibly TRBD1 for D (5 bases). Between the trimmed V and J ends, which lost 6 bases and 0 bases, there was a span of 12 bases. Germline values: CDR1 MDHEN, CDR2 SYDVKM. The CDR3 extends over 15 amino acids. CDR3 residues: CASSSDTLSGNTIYF. As DNA, the CDR3 is TGTGCCAGCAGCTCGGACACCCTCTCTGGAAACACCATATATTTT.

Details on this clonotype: The junction shows a germline mismatch at one end, possibly a read error. The gene calls are TRBV7-9 and TRBJ1-4, with D unclear. In germline, CDR1 is SEHNR, CDR2 FQNEAQ (reference sequence). The CDR3 contains 15 residues. The DNA for the CDR3 is TGTGCCAGCAGCTTAGCGAGACCAACTAATGAAAAACTGTCTTTT. Translating gives CASSLARPTNEKLSF. The complete variable domain, with remaining parts taken from reference TRBV7-9 and TRBJ1-4, reads DTGVSQNPRHKITKRGQNVTFRCDPISEHNRLYWYRQTLGQGPEFLTYFQNEAQLEKSRLLSDRFSAERPKGSFSTLEIQRTEQGDSAMYLCASSLARPTNEKLSFGSGTQLSVL.

Comments on this clonotype: It may be a read error: a sequence one base away is much more abundant. This CDR3 fails to terminate in the conserved phenylalanine or tryptophan, so it likely reflects a read error. The genes are TRBV6-2 or TRBV6-3 and TRBJ1-5; D call uncertain. Germline CDR1 MNHEY, CDR2 SVGEGT. Trimming took off 4 bases at V and 7 bases at J, with 11 bases between the two ends. The CDR3 has 13 residues. CDR3: CASSSWERQPQHL. CDR3 sequence (DNA): TGTGCCAGCAGTTCGTGGGAGAGGCAGCCCCAGCATTTG.

A note on this clonotype: As the CDR3 is not closed by the conserved phenylalanine or tryptophan, this likely results from a read error. The DNA is left out, because the CDR3 cannot be placed on it with certainty; the CDR3 is given as TCRdb lists it. This chain uses TRBV11-2 with TRBJ2-6. The germline V gene encodes CDR1 SGHAT and CDR2 FQNNGV. The CDR3 is 16 amino acids in total, end residues counted. The chain's CDR3 is CASSWSDLSGGNVLTL.

About this clonotype itself: With a much larger clone just one base away, this may be a read error. The chain joins TRBV28 to TRBJ2-7; the match to TRBD2 covers 13 bases. The CDR3 contains 15 residues. The J segment lost 7 bases and the V segment lost 6 bases, leaving 9 bases of the junction unmatched. Germline CDR1 and CDR2: MDHEN and SYDVKM. The DNA for the CDR3 is TGTGCCAGCAGATTGGTACTAGCGGGGGGGCGTGAGCAGTACTTC. Its translation is CASRLVLAGGREQYF.

Turning to this clonotype: Being one base from a much bigger clone, this may be a read error. J is TRBJ2-2 and V is TRBV5-4; TRBD2 agrees at 7 bases. Looked up from germline, CDR1 is SGHNT and CDR2 is YYREEE (reference sequence). There are 16 residues in the CDR3. The DNA for the CDR3 is TGTGCCAGCAGCTCCCTATCGGGGGGAAACATCGGGGAGCTGTTTTTT. Translated: CASSSLSGGNIGELFF.

On this clonotype itself: This may come from a read error, since a much larger clone is one base off. The J gene is TRBJ2-7, the V gene TRBV7-9; D gene unclear. The CDR3 sequence is 12 residues long. The germline CDR1 and CDR2 sequences are SEHNR and FQNEAQ (reference sequence). The CDR3 DNA is TGTGCCAGCGGCTTAGAGGCCTACGAGCAGTACTTC. The encoded protein is CASGLEAYEQYF.

As concerns this clonotype: One end of the junction fails to match germline, which may point to a read error. J is TRBJ2-7 and V is TRBV30; possibly TRBD2 for D (5 bases). The CDR3 runs to 18 residues. Germline CDR1 is GTSNPN and CDR2 is SVGIG (reference sequence). The DNA of the CDR3 is TGTGCCTGGCGCTCTTACCGCCGGGCTAGCAGCAAATCCTACAAGCAGTACTTC. Translation: CAWRSYRRASSKSYKQYF.

The sample holds a few counts of this clonotype. A junction boundary mismatches the germline segment, possibly from a read error. This chain joins TRBV6-5 and TRBJ2-1; tentative D call: TRBD2 (6 bases). CDR1 is MNHEY and CDR2 is SVGAGI in the germline V gene. This CDR3 spans 15 amino acids. CDR3 bases: TGTGCCAGCAGTTATGGGACTTGCAGCTACAATGAGCAGTCCTTC. Translating gives CASSYGTCSYNEQSF.

The rearrangement joins TRBV19 to TRBJ2-1; D perhaps matches TRBD2 (6 bases). CDR1 is LNHDA and CDR2 is SQIVND in the germline V gene (reference sequence). V was cut by 4 bases and J by 8 bases, with 12 bases left in between. The CDR3 is 13 residues long. This CDR3 reads CASSTLRGYEQFF. CDR3 coding DNA: TGTGCCAGTAGTACCCTGCGGGGCTATGAGCAGTTCTTC.

Concerning this clonotype: An end of the junction differs from the germline gene, which may be a read error. The J gene is TRBJ1-4, the V gene TRBV29-1, with 8 positions matching TRBD1. CDR3 length equals 14 residues. Germline V gene data show CDR1 as SQVTM and CDR2 as ANQGSEA. The DNA of the CDR3 is TGCAGCGTGGACGGGACAGGAGACGGTGAAAAACTGCTTTTT. Translation gives CSVDGTGDGEKLLF.

The V and J genes are TRBV28 and TRBJ2-6; D may be TRBD2 (6 bases). Trimming removed 0 bases from V and 4 bases from J, with 13 bases in between. Germline loops: CDR1 MDHEN, CDR2 SYDVKM. The CDR3 totals 17 residues. CDR3 amino acids: CASSLWGLGAGANVLTF. The CDR3 nucleotides are TGTGCCAGCAGTTTATGGGGACTGGGAGCCGGGGCCAACGTCCTGACTTTC.

The chain uses TRBV6-2 or TRBV6-3 and TRBJ2-6; possible D gene TRBD2, 6 bases. Germline V lookup: CDR1 MNHEY, CDR2 SVGEGT. V was cut by 7 bases and J by 6 bases, with 19 bases left in between. The CDR3 loop spans 16 amino acids. The CDR3: CASTTEREAVANVLTF. The CDR3 DNA reads as TGTGCCAGCACGACGGAGAGGGAGGCTGTGGCCAACGTCCTGACTTTC.

This clonotype rates as medium-sized (0.01 to 0.1%). The chain recombines TRBV7-8 with TRBJ2-1; D is perhaps TRBD2 (5 bases). CDR3 length: 15 amino acids. Per the germline V gene, CDR1 is SGHVS and CDR2 is FQNEAQ. V shed 1 base and J shed 4 bases, with 11 bases lying between them. In DNA, the CDR3 is TGTGCCAGCAGCTTAGGCGGGTATTTATACAATGAGCAGTTCTTC. Its translation: CASSLGGYLYNEQFF.

A word on this clonotype: Here the CDR3 omits its conserved ending phenylalanine or tryptophan, so a read error is the likely source. Because the CDR3's place on the DNA is in doubt, the DNA is left out and the CDR3 is given as listed by TCRdb. V gene TRBV11-3 combines with J gene TRBJ1-1; TRBD1 is the table's D call, not checked against the DNA. CDR1 and CDR2 from the germline V gene are SGHNT and YENEEA. The CDR3 region is 13 residues in length, termini included. CDR3: CASSLGRDTEAFL.

The sample holds many counts of this clonotype. V usage is TRBV5-5 and J usage is TRBJ2-7, with D possibly matching TRBD2 (5 bases). This CDR3 is 15 amino acids long. The V end was cut by 3 bases, the J end by 0 bases, with 13 bases between. Looked up from germline, CDR1 is SGHKS and CDR2 is YYEKEE (reference sequence). The CDR3: CASSSQTGSSYEQYF. The CDR3 DNA follows: TGTGCCAGCAGCTCACAAACGGGGAGCTCCTACGAGCAGTACTTC.

The sample holds many counts of this clonotype. This chain connects TRBV29-1 to TRBJ1-2; TRBD1 aligns across 10 bases. This CDR3 spans 15 amino acids. CDR1 and CDR2 (germline): SQVTM, ANQGSEA. Trimming cost V 5 bases and J 1 base; bases outside gene matches: 7. The CDR3: CSVSRGQGINYGYTF. The CDR3 DNA follows: TGCAGCGTTTCCCGGGGACAGGGGATTAACTATGGCTACACCTTC.

This clonotype was seen once. A much larger clone lies one base from this, so it may be a read error. This chain links TRBV5-1 with TRBJ2-1; 11 nucleotides line up with TRBD1. This CDR3 is 20 amino acids long. Germline-derived CDR1 and CDR2 are SGHRS and YFSETQ. The CDR3, as DNA: TGCTCCAGCAGCATAACTCCGGGACAGGGGGTAATTTCTCATTACAATGAGCAGTTCTTC. This codes for CSSSITPGQGVISHYNEQFF.